This TCR beta chain was captured by sequencing in a study of shared clonotypes between healthy human individuals. Selected positively for CCR7 and CD45RO-negative, naive CD8 cells excluded terminally differentiated effector memory CD45RA+ cells. TCRdb's table, derived via immunoSEQ multiplex PCR, lists solely in-frame clones and lacks some. The sample includes some 2.1 million clones, about 95% of them seen just once. The CDR3 extends over 15 amino acids. The germline CDR1 and CDR2 sequences are LGHNA and YSLEER. V was clipped by 6 bases and J by 4 bases; unmatched bases: 11. The origin of this receptor is a man between 18 and 29 years old in good health. Sequenced: naive CD8+ T cells sorted from blood. The chain is built from TRBV4-3 and TRBJ2-7, with TRBD2 identical over 8 bases. The CDR3 DNA reads as TGCGCCAGCAGGACCCCGGGAGGGCCCCCTTACGAGCAGTACTTC. It yields the protein CASRTPGGPPYEQYF.